The rows below give T cell receptor beta chains drawn from one sample of a study of cytomegalovirus exposure and HLA in healthy donors. The data were produced by immunoSEQ multiplex PCR, yet TCRdb's version contains in-frame clones alone and is incomplete. Of 120,000 to 150,000 clones listed, 75% to 80% are singletons. Sequencing was done on a sample of PBMCs. The source is a male donor in good health and CMV-seronegative. The CDR3 runs from the conserved cysteine through the conserved F or W. A D gene is named only where the DNA matches it firmly. Some rows have no size entry. The others give once, few or many, or a class for an expanded clone.

d_call | j_call | cdr3_length | v_call | clone_size | cdr3_nt | cdr3_aa
NA | TRBJ1-1 | 15 | TRBV6-5 | NA | TGTGCCAGCAGTTCCCAGCCTACTCAGGGAACTGAAGCTTTCTTT | CASSSQPTQGTEAFF
TRBD2 | TRBJ2-1 | 14 | TRBV9 | NA | TGTGCCAGCAGCGACCAGCGGGGATACAATGAGCAGTTCTTC | CASSDQRGYNEQFF
NA | TRBJ2-3 | 14 | TRBV9 | once | TGTGCCAGCAGCCTAGGACCCGGGGTCGATACGCAGTATTTT | CASSLGPGVDTQYF
NA | TRBJ1-1 | 15 | TRBV7-6 | few | TGTGCCAGCAGCCTAACAGACAGTGGGAACACTGAAGCTTTCTTT | CASSLTDSGNTEAFF
NA | TRBJ1-4 | 14 | TRBV15 | NA | TGTGCCACGTCGGGACTTACAACTAATGAAAAACTGTTTTTT | CATSGLTTNEKLFF
TRBD1 | TRBJ1-6 | 15 | TRBV5-6 | once | TGTGCCAGCAGCTTGGACAGGGGGATAAATTCACCCCTCCACTTT | CASSLDRGINSPLHF
NA | TRBJ1-1 | 15 | TRBV6-6 | once | TGTGCCAGCAGTGACCAGAGGCAGGGTAGCACTGAAGCTTTCTTT | CASSDQRQGSTEAFF
TRBD2 | TRBJ2-6 | 17 | TRBV28 | NA | TGTGCCAGCAGTTCAGCGGGAGGATCGTCTGGGGCCAACGTCCTGACTTTC | CASSSAGGSSGANVLTF
NA | TRBJ2-7 | 15 | TRBV18 | NA | TGTGCCAGCTCACCAGCGGTGGGGGGAGCCTACGAGCAGTACTTC | CASSPAVGGAYEQYF
TRBD1 | TRBJ1-1 | 16 | TRBV5-4 | NA | TGTGCCATTTCGGGACAGGGGGCGAGAACGGATACTGAAGCTTTCTTT | CAISGQGARTDTEAFF
NA | TRBJ2-7 | 12 | TRBV30 | NA | TGTGCTGTGGGACACCGTCTGTACGAGCAGTACTTC | CAVGHRLYEQYF
NA | TRBJ1-3 | 16 | TRBV7-2 | NA | TGTGCCAGCAGCTTAGCGCACTCAGGGCCCGGAAACACCATATATTTT | CASSLAHSGPGNTIYF
NA | TRBJ1-5 | 13 | TRBV19 | NA | TGTGCCAGTAGTATAAGTGACATTCAGCCCCAGCATTTT | CASSISDIQPQHF
NA | TRBJ2-7 | 15 | TRBV6-5 | NA | TGTGCCAGCAGTTATGGCGGCTCGGGGTTTTACGAGCAGTACTTC | CASSYGGSGFYEQYF
TRBD1 | TRBJ2-3 | 18 | TRBV7-2 | NA | TGTGCCAGCAGCTCCGAATACAGGGGCCTTTGGGCCACAGATACGCAGTATTTT | CASSSEYRGLWATDTQYF
TRBD1 | TRBJ1-1 | 17 | TRBV5-4 | NA | TGTGCCAGCAGCTTACCCGGGACAGGGGGCGAGAGAACTGAAGCTTTCTTT | CASSLPGTGGERTEAFF
NA | TRBJ1-4 | 15 | TRBV6-1 | once | TGTGCCACCAAGCGTGATCCGGCAACTAATGAAAAACTGTTTTTT | CATKRDPATNEKLFF
NA | TRBJ1-4 | 15 | TRBV6-1 | NA | TGTGCCAGCAGTGAAAGGGGATTCACTAATGAAAAACTGTTTTTT | CASSERGFTNEKLFF
TRBD1 | TRBJ2-7 | 16 | TRBV18 | few | TGTGCCAGCTCATCGAGGACAGGGGCCGACTCCTACGAGCAGTACTTC | CASSSRTGADSYEQYF
TRBD2 | TRBJ2-2 | 15 | TRBV4-2 | NA | TGTGCCAGCAGCCAAGCACTAGCGGGAGGTAGGGAGCTGTTTTTT | CASSQALAGGRELFF
TRBD1 | TRBJ2-1 | 15 | TRBV7-7 | few | TGTGCCAGCAGCCGACAGGGGGCTAACTACAATGAGCAGTTCTTC | CASSRQGANYNEQFF
NA | TRBJ2-3 | 16 | TRBV5-5 | few | TGTGCCAGCAGCTTGTTGGGGGCGGGTAGCACAGATACGCAGTATTTT | CASSLLGAGSTDTQYF
NA | TRBJ2-5 | 18 | TRBV2 | NA | TGTGCCAGCAGTGAAGCGCTTCGTGGTCTGGCGGGGCGGGAGACCCAGTACTTC | CASSEALRGLAGRETQYF
NA | TRBJ1-6 | 15 | TRBV5-4 | few | TGTGCCAGCAGCCCGGGGGGCTCCTATAATTCACCCCTCCACTTT | CASSPGGSYNSPLHF
NA | TRBJ1-1 | 14 | TRBV7-2 | NA | TGTGCCAGCAGCTTCAAGGGAGTGTCCACTGAAGCTTTCTTT | CASSFKGVSTEAFF
TRBD2 | TRBJ2-3 | 20 | TRBV6-7 | NA | TGTGCCAGCACCAGCCCGGGACTAGCGGGAGGGCCGAATGGCACAGATACGCAGTATTTT | CASTSPGLAGGPNGTDTQYF
TRBD2 | TRBJ2-2 | 16 | TRBV18 | NA | TGTGCCAGCTCACCGCGAGTAGCGGGGGGCACCGGGGAGCTGTTTTTT | CASSPRVAGGTGELFF
NA | TRBJ1-2 | 13 | TRBV11-2 | NA | TGTGCCAGCAGCCAGGGGACATTCTATGGCTACACCTTC | CASSQGTFYGYTF
NA | TRBJ1-1 | 15 | TRBV6-5 | NA | TGTGCCAGCAGTCAATCGTCCGGGATGAACACTGAAGCTTTCTTT | CASSQSSGMNTEAFF
NA | TRBJ2-5 | 14 | TRBV21-1 | NA | TGTGCCAGCACTCCGGGGAACGGGCCGGAGACCCAGTACTTC | CASTPGNGPETQYF
NA | TRBJ2-3 | 15 | TRBV30 | NA | TGTGCCTGGAGTGTAGGGCCCGGCGGACTTAATACGCAGTATTTT | CAWSVGPGGLNTQYF
TRBD1 | TRBJ1-2 | 11 | TRBV30 | NA | TGTGCCGGGCAGGGGGATGACGGCTACACCTTC | CAGQGDDGYTF
TRBD2 | TRBJ2-1 | 16 | TRBV7-9 | NA | TGTGCCAGCAGCCCCAGGACTAGCGGGAGGGTAGATGAGCAGTTCTTC | CASSPRTSGRVDEQFF
TRBD1 | TRBJ2-7 | 12 | TRBV9 | few | TGTGCCAGCAAGACAGGGTTCTACGAGCAGTACTTC | CASKTGFYEQYF
TRBD1 | TRBJ2-7 | 15 | TRBV7-9 | few | TGTGCCAGCAGCCCCTACAGGGGGCCCTCCTACGAGCAGTACTTC | CASSPYRGPSYEQYF
TRBD1 | TRBJ1-4 | 15 | TRBV7-2 | NA | TGTGCCAGCAGCTTAGATAGGGGGCTGGGCGAAAAACTGTTTTTT | CASSLDRGLGEKLFF
NA | TRBJ1-6 | 16 | TRBV5-1 | NA | TGCGCCAGCAGGTCGAACCCGAGCTCCTATAATTCACCCCTCCACTTT | CASRSNPSSYNSPLHF
TRBD1 | TRBJ2-1 | 15 | TRBV16 | NA | TGTGCCAGCAGCCAACCGGGACAGGGGAAGAATGAGCAGTTCTTC | CASSQPGQGKNEQFF
NA | TRBJ2-1 | 14 | TRBV4-1 | NA | TGCGCCAGCAGCCAGACTAGGTATGGCGATGAGCAGTTCTTC | CASSQTRYGDEQFF
TRBD1 | TRBJ1-1 | 17 | TRBV11-1 | NA | TGTGCCAGCAGCTTGCGTCGTAAGACAGGGGGAAACACTGAAGCTTTCTTT | CASSLRRKTGGNTEAFF
NA | TRBJ2-5 | 12 | TRBV19 | NA | TGTGCCAGTAGGGGGGGTCCGGAGACCCAGTACTTC | CASRGGPETQYF
TRBD1 | TRBJ2-5 | 16 | TRBV9 | NA | TGTGCCAGCAGCCCTCAGACAGGGACGGTGGTGGAGACCCAGTACTTC | CASSPQTGTVVETQYF
TRBD1 | TRBJ1-4 | 14 | TRBV5-1 | NA | TGCGCCAGCACCCCCGGGACAGGGAATGAAAAACTGTTTTTT | CASTPGTGNEKLFF
NA | TRBJ2-7 | 16 | TRBV5-1 | NA | TGCGCCAGCAGCACAACCCCCGCGCCCGTCGGAGACGAGCAGTACTTC | CASSTTPAPVGDEQYF
TRBD2 | TRBJ2-2 | 14 | TRBV6-1 | NA | TGTGCCAGCTTACTAGCGGGAGGCGTCGGGGAGCTGTTTTTT | CASLLAGGVGELFF
NA | TRBJ2-2 | 17 | TRBV13 | NA | TGTGCCAGCAGCTTATGTTTATGGGGACATAACACCGGGGAGCTGTTTTTT | CASSLCLWGHNTGELFF
TRBD1 | TRBJ1-2 | 14 | TRBV5-6 | NA | TGTGCCAGCAGCTTGGCGGGACAGAACTATGGCTACACCTTC | CASSLAGQNYGYTF
NA | TRBJ1-3 | 17 | TRBV7-2 | NA | TGTGCCAGCAGCTTATATGGCGGACTCATCTCTGGAAACACCATATATTTT | CASSLYGGLISGNTIYF
NA | TRBJ1-4 | 16 | TRBV10-3 | NA | TGTGCCATCAGTGAGGGGCGGGTAGCAACTAATGAAAAACTGTTTTTT | CAISEGRVATNEKLFF
NA | TRBJ2-5 | 15 | TRBV18 | NA | TGTGCCAGCTCACCTTCCCCCGCAGGGGCAGAGACCCAGTACTTC | CASSPSPAGAETQYF
NA | TRBJ2-1 | 14 | TRBV5-4 | NA | TGTGCCAGCAGCTTGCCCAGGACCTACAATGAGCAGTTCTTC | CASSLPRTYNEQFF
NA | TRBJ2-7 | 12 | TRBV11-2 | NA | TGTGCCAGCAGTCCGACACACTACGAGCAGTACTTC | CASSPTHYEQYF
NA | TRBJ2-2 | 17 | TRBV4-3 | once | TGCGCCAGCAGCCAAGAGGTGGGCCCTGCGAACACCGGGGAGCTGTTTTTT | CASSQEVGPANTGELFF
NA | TRBJ1-4 | 15 | TRBV6-6 | NA | TGTGCCAGCAGTTACCGCGGGGCCTCTAATGAAAAACTGTTTTTT | CASSYRGASNEKLFF
TRBD1 | TRBJ2-4 | 16 | TRBV28 | NA | TGTGCCAGCCTCGCCGGGACAGGGCTAGCCAAAAACATTCAGTACTTC | CASLAGTGLAKNIQYF